These 25 T cell receptor beta chains share one sample of origin, sequenced in a study of blood T cell repertoires in COVID-19. Clones were read by immunoSEQ multiplex PCR, and TCRdb kept only the in-frame ones, dropping some. Of about 100,000 clones listed, roughly 88% are singletons. The sample consisted of peripheral blood. Receptors were obtained from a human donor in a cohort sampled during active COVID-19.

The chain employs TRBV28 and TRBJ1-4; D might be TRBD1 (5 bases). V was clipped by 6 bases and J by 4 bases, with 15 bases between them. This CDR3 comprises 15 residues. CDR1 is MDHEN and CDR2 is SYDVKM in the germline V gene. CDR3 DNA: TGTGCCAGCAGGAAAGTGGGGCTGATTAATGAAAAACTGTTTTTT. Residues: CASRKVGLINEKLFF.

The chain is built from TRBV18 and TRBJ2-1, with 7 bases aligning to TRBD2. V was clipped by 0 bases and J by 9 bases; unmatched bases: 8. Germline loops: CDR1 KGHSH, CDR2 LQKENI. The CDR3 extends over 15 amino acids. The chain's CDR3 is CASSPPGLPGGEQFF. The CDR3, as DNA: TGTGCCAGCTCACCACCGGGACTACCGGGGGGTGAGCAGTTCTTC. The full variable domain, with the rest looked up from reference TRBV18 and TRBJ2-1, is NAGVMQNPRHLVRRRGQEARLRCSPMKGHSHVYWYRQLPEEGLKFMVYLQKENIIDESGMPKERFSAEFPKEGPSILRIQQVVRGDSAAYFCASSPPGLPGGEQFFGPGTRLTVL.

The V call is TRBV3-1 (or the pseudogene TRBV3-2), the J call TRBJ2-7; maybe TRBD1 (6 bases). Trimming shortened V by 8 bases and J by 2 bases, and 19 bases separated the two germline ends. The CDR3 loop spans 15 amino acids. CDR1 is LGHDT, CDR2 YNNKEL, per germline (reference sequence). CDR3 loop: CASHCIYRVPYEQYF. The CDR3 DNA sequence: TGTGCCAGCCACTGCATCTACAGGGTCCCCTACGAGCAGTACTTC.

This chain links TRBV2 with TRBJ2-3; D might be TRBD2 (6 bases). With 9 bases removed from V and 0 bases from J, the gap between germline ends came to 19 bases. Germline CDR1 is SNHLY and CDR2 is FYNNEI. The CDR3 totals 16 residues. CDR3 protein: CASLSGTFTSTDTQYF. In DNA, the CDR3 is TGTGCCAGTTTATCCGGGACTTTCACTAGCACAGATACGCAGTATTTT.

This chain connects TRBV30 to TRBJ2-7; no clear D. The V and J ends lost 6 bases and 0 bases respectively, with 18 bases between them. Germline assignment: CDR1 GTSNPN and CDR2 SVGIG (reference sequence). The CDR3 spans 15 residues. The CDR3 nucleotides read TGTGCCTGCCAAGGCGGCCAGCTCAGCTCCTACGAGCAGTACTTC. Protein sequence: CACQGGQLSSYEQYF.

V and J are TRBV28 and TRBJ1-6; 7 nucleotides align to TRBD1. CDR3 length: 11 residues. V shed 5 bases and J 13 bases; nucleotides not matched to a gene: 2. CDR1 is MDHEN, CDR2 SYDVKM, per germline. The CDR3 loop reads CASSGGQPLHF. CDR3 nucleotide sequence: TGTGCCAGCAGTGGGGGACAGCCCCTCCACTTT.

This clone was seen a handful of times. V and J are TRBV6-2 or TRBV6-3 and TRBJ2-3; 7 nucleotides agree with TRBD2. Germline CDR1 MNHEY, CDR2 SVGEGT. CDR3 length equals 17 residues. The trim removed 4 bases at V and 5 bases at J, leaving 15 bases unmatched. CDR3 nucleotide sequence: TGTGCCAGCAGTTCCACCCTGACTAGCCGTCGTGTAGATACGCAGTATTTT. Translation: CASSSTLTSRRVDTQYF.

The rearrangement uses TRBV18 and TRBJ2-5; D is perhaps TRBD1 (6 bases). The CDR3 is 16 amino acids. With 0 bases removed from V and 5 bases from J, the gap between germline ends came to 16 bases. Per germline, CDR1 KGHSH and CDR2 LQKENI. Here the CDR3 DNA reads TGTGCCAGCTCACCACCTATCCAGGGGTATTTGGAGACCCAGTACTTC. Translation gives CASSPPIQGYLETQYF.

The sample holds one count of this clone. The V gene is TRBV6-5, the J gene TRBJ2-7; TRBD2 is a possible D gene (6 bases). The CDR3 is 14 amino acids. The V end was cut by 6 bases, the J end by 7 bases, with 19 bases between. The V gene's germline CDR1 is MNHEY and CDR2 SVGAGI. CDR3 amino acids: CASSPLSGWPEQYF. CDR3 nucleotides: TGTGCCAGCAGCCCCCTCAGCGGGTGGCCTGAGCAGTACTTC.

This chain connects TRBV10-3 to TRBJ2-1, with 11 bases identical to TRBD2. The CDR3 loop spans 17 amino acids. V dropped 0 bases and J dropped 8; count of bases not matched to a gene: 9. Germline assignment: CDR1 ENHRY and CDR2 SYGVKD. Here the CDR3 DNA reads TGTGCCATCAGTGAGTCGGGGGGCCTAGCGGGAGGATATGAGCAGTTCTTC. Translation: CAISESGGLAGGYEQFF.

The CDR3 bases are TGTGCCAGCTCACCAGTAACAGGGCAACGTGTCCCGAACATTCAGTACTTC. Its protein is CASSPVTGQRVPNIQYF. This chain links TRBV18 with TRBJ2-4; D might be TRBD1 (6 bases). This CDR3 has 17 residues. V was cut by 2 bases and J by 7 bases, with 21 bases left in between. The germline V gene encodes CDR1 KGHSH and CDR2 LQKENI.

This chain joins TRBV9 and TRBJ1-1; TRBD1 matches 9 bases. V dropped 4 bases and J dropped 3; count of bases not matched to a gene: 10. CDR3 length equals 16 residues. Germline V gene data show CDR1 as SGDLS and CDR2 as YYNGEE. The CDR3 bases are TGTGCCAGCAGCTTCAGACAGGGGGGAGGCGACACTGAAGCTTTCTTT. This translates into CASSFRQGGGDTEAFF.

The chain combines TRBV15 with TRBJ1-1; D gene uncertain. CDR3 size: 13 residues. V dropped 10 bases and J dropped 5 bases, with 17 bases sitting between them. In germline, CDR1 is LNHNV, CDR2 YYDKDF (reference sequence). The CDR3 DNA follows: TGTGCCAACTCAGTCCGGGGTGAGACTGAAGCTTTCTTT. Its protein product is CANSVRGETEAFF.

This rearrangement joins TRBV10-3 to TRBJ1-1; TRBD1 aligns across 7 bases. V was pared by 6 bases and J by 0 bases, with 7 bases of the junction left unmatched. Germline CDR1 reads ENHRY; CDR2 reads SYGVKD. The CDR3 runs 15 residues. The DNA of the CDR3 is TGTGCCATCAGACCGGAGGGGGCGATGAACACTGAAGCTTTCTTT. Translation gives CAIRPEGAMNTEAFF.

This clone was counted a single time. The chain links TRBV6-6 to TRBJ2-7; TRBD1 matches at 8 bases. The CDR3 contains 14 residues. Losses at the gene ends were 5 bases for V and 1 base for J; bases not matched to a gene: 4. Germline CDR1 and CDR2: MNHNY and SVGAGI (reference sequence). CDR3: CASSRTGTSYEQYF. The CDR3 bases are TGTGCCAGCAGTCGGACAGGGACTTCCTACGAGCAGTACTTC.

There are a few counts of this clone. The rearrangement uses TRBV11-3 and TRBJ2-7; 7 nucleotides line up with TRBD1. The germline CDR1 and CDR2 sequences are SGHNT and YENEEA. This CDR3 has 15 residues. Trimming at V came to 3 bases and at J to 4 bases, leaving 9 bases not matched to a gene. The chain's CDR3 is CASSLEFGTAYEQYF. The CDR3 DNA follows: TGTGCCAGCAGCTTGGAATTTGGGACAGCTTACGAGCAGTACTTC.

This chain links TRBV19 with TRBJ2-1; TRBD2 matches at 10 bases. V lost 3 bases to trimming and J lost 3 bases; unmatched junction nucleotides: 8. The germline V gene has CDR1 LNHDA and CDR2 SQIVND (reference sequence). The CDR3 has 17 residues. CDR3 bases: TGTGCCAGTAGTATGGGGCTAGCGGGAGCTCGCTACAATGAGCAGTTCTTC. Residues: CASSMGLAGARYNEQFF.

The chain joins TRBV7-8 to TRBJ1-5, with 7 nucleotides matching TRBD1. The CDR3 spans 15 residues. The V gene's germline CDR1 is SGHVS and CDR2 FQNEAQ. V trimming: 1 base; J trimming: 3 bases; junction bases outside the gene matches: 3. CDR3 DNA: TGTGCCAGCAGCTTAGACAGGGGAAACAATCAGCCCCAGCATTTT. It translates to CASSLDRGNNQPQHF.

V gene TRBV7-9 combines with J gene TRBJ1-1; 11 positions agree with TRBD1. V trimming: 4 bases; J trimming: 4 bases; junction bases outside the gene matches: 11. From germline, CDR1 is SEHNR and CDR2 FQNEAQ (reference sequence). CDR3 size: 17 residues. Here the CDR3 reads CASSSLSDRGPVTEAFF. For the CDR3, the DNA is TGTGCCAGCAGCTCATTATCGGACAGGGGGCCCGTCACTGAAGCTTTCTTT.

The chain is built from TRBV7-6 and TRBJ2-7, with 9 bases aligning to TRBD1. V trimming: 1 base; J trimming: 8 bases; junction bases outside the gene matches: 9. The CDR3 has 15 amino acids. The germline V gene has CDR1 SGHVS and CDR2 FNYEAQ. The CDR3 is CASSLVGQGRQKQYF. The CDR3 nucleotides read TGTGCCAGCAGCTTAGTGGGACAGGGTCGACAAAAGCAGTACTTC.

The chain carries TRBV6-4 and TRBJ2-3; the D gene is possibly TRBD1 (6 bases). The CDR3 runs to 13 residues. The germline V and J ends were trimmed by 4 bases and 5 bases, with 10 bases remaining between them. In germline, CDR1 is MRHNA, CDR2 SNTAGT. CDR3 DNA: TGTGCCAGCAGTGTGGGGGCCGGAGATACGCAGTATTTT. This translates into CASSVGAGDTQYF.

This sequence joins TRBV6-6 and TRBJ2-1, with TRBD2 matching 7 bases. Trimming removed 6 bases from V and 0 bases from J; junction bases left unmatched: 5. CDR3 size: 15 residues. Per the germline V gene, CDR1 is MNHNY and CDR2 is SVGAGI (reference sequence). The CDR3 DNA reads TGTGCCAGCAGGGGAGGGAGAAGCTCCTACAATGAGCAGTTCTTC. The encoded protein is CASRGGRSSYNEQFF.

This clone was observed a few times. The V gene is TRBV3-1 (or the pseudogene TRBV3-2), the J gene TRBJ2-7; TRBD1 agrees at 7 bases. V dropped 5 bases and J dropped 1; count of bases not matched to a gene: 8. The germline gives CDR1 LGHDT, CDR2 YNNKEL (reference sequence). The CDR3 is made up of 15 amino acids. CDR3 amino acids: CASSYRQGRSYEQYF. CDR3 DNA: TGTGCCAGCAGCTACCGACAGGGAAGATCCTACGAGCAGTACTTC.

This chain connects TRBV3-1 (or the pseudogene TRBV3-2) to TRBJ2-7; D is unresolved. The CDR3 totals 12 residues. Germline values: CDR1 LGHDT, CDR2 YNNKEL (reference sequence). V was clipped by 2 bases and J by 3 bases, with 5 bases between them. The CDR3 here is CASSQTYYEQYF. CDR3 nucleotides: TGTGCCAGCAGCCAAACCTACTACGAGCAGTACTTC.

V and J are TRBV19 and TRBJ1-1; 9 bases are shared with TRBD1. Unmatched junction bases numbered 9, after V lost 4 bases and J lost 0 bases. The germline V gene encodes CDR1 LNHDA and CDR2 SQIVND (reference sequence). The CDR3 is 17 residues long. The CDR3 sequence is CASSRGPGQGMNTEAFF. The CDR3 DNA reads TGTGCCAGTAGTAGGGGCCCGGGACAGGGAATGAACACTGAAGCTTTCTTT.